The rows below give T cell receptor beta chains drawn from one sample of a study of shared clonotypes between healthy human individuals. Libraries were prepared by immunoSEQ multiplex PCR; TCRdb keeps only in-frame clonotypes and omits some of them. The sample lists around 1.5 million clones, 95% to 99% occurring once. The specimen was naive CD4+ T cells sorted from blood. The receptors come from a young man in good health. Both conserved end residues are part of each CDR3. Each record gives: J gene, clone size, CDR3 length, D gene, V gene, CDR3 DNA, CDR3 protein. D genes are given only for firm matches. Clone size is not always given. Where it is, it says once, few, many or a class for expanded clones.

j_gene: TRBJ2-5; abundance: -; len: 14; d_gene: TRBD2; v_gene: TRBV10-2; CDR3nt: TGCGCCAGCAGAGGACTAGCGGGAACGGAGACCCAGTACTTC; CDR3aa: CASRGLAGTETQYF
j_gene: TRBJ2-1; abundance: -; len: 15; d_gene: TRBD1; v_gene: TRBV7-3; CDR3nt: TGTGCCAGCAGCCCAGGACAGGGGGTGGACAATGAGCAGTTCTTC; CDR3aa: CASSPGQGVDNEQFF
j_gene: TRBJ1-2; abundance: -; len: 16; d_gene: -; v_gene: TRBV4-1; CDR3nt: TGCGCCAGCAGCCAAGATCACGCCAAGAGCAACTATGGCTACACCTTC; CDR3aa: CASSQDHAKSNYGYTF
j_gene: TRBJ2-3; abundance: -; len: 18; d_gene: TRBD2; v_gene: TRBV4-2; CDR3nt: TGTGCCAGCAGCCAAGTCAAAGCTCGGGAGGGCCCTGGAGATACGCAGTATTTT; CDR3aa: CASSQVKAREGPGDTQYF
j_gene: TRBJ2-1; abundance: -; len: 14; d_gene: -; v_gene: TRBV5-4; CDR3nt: TGTGCCAGCAGCTTGGGTGGGGCGATCAATGAGCAGTTCTTC; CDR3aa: CASSLGGAINEQFF
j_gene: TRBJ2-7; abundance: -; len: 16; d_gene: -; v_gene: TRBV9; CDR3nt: TGTGCCAGCAGCGTAGGTCAGGGACCCATCAACGGCGAGCAGTACTTC; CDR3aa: CASSVGQGPINGEQYF
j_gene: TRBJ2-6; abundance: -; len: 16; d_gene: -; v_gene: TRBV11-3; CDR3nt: TGTGCCAGCAGCTCCCGAGCTACCTCTGGGGCCAACGTCCTGACTTTC; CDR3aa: CASSSRATSGANVLTF
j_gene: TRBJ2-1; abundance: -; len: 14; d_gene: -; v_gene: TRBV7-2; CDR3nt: TGTGCCAGCAGCTTAGACTCGGCGACCAATGAGCAGTTCTTC; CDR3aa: CASSLDSATNEQFF
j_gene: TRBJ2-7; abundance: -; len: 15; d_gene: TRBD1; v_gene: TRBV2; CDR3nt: TGTGCCAGCAGGGGTACGACAGGGGGCGGCTACGAGCAGTACTTC; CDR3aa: CASRGTTGGGYEQYF
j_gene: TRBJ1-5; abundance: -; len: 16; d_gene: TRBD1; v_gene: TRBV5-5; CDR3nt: TGTGCCAGCAGCTTTGCAGGGGGGTATAGCAATCAGCCCCAGCATTTT; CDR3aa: CASSFAGGYSNQPQHF
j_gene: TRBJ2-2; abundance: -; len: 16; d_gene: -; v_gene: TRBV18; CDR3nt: TGTGCCAGCTCACCAATAGGGCCCCCTAACACCGGGGAGCTGTTTTTT; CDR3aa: CASSPIGPPNTGELFF
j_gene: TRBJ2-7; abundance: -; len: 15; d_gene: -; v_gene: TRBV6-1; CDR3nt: TGTGCCAGCAGTGGATACAGGGCGACCTCCTACGAGCAGTACTTC; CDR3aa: CASSGYRATSYEQYF
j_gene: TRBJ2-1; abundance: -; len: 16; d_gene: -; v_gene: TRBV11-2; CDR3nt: TGTGCCAGCAGCTTAGAGAGGGGTATCTCCTACAATGAGCAGTTCTTC; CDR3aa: CASSLERGISYNEQFF
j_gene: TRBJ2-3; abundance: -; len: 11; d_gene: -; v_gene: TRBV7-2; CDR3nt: TGTGCCAGCAGCTCCCCGGGAGTACCGTATTTT; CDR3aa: CASSSPGVPYF
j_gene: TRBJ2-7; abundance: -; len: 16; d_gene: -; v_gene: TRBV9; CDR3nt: TGTGCCAGCAGCGTAGCTCTAGTGAACCCCCTCTACGAGCAGTACTTC; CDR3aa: CASSVALVNPLYEQYF
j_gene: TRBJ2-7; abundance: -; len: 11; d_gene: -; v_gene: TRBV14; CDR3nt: TGTGCCAGCAGCCACACGGAGGAGCAGTACTTC; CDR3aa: CASSHTEEQYF
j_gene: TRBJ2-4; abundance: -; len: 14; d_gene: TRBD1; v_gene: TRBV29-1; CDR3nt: TGCAGCGTTAGACAGGGTCTAGCCAAAAACATTCAGTACTTC; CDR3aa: CSVRQGLAKNIQYF
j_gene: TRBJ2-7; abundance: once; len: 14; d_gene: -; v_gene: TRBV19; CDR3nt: TGTGCCACCTCGCGGGCTCCAACGCACTACGAGCAGTACTTC; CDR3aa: CATSRAPTHYEQYF
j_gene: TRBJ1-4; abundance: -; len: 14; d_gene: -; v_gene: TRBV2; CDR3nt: TGTGCCAGCAGTGCCGGGAACCGATCGGGAAAACTGTTTTTT; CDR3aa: CASSAGNRSGKLFF
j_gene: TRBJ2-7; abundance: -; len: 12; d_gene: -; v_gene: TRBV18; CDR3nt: TGTGCCAGCTCATCGAGCTCCTACGAGCAGTACTTC; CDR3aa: CASSSSSYEQYF
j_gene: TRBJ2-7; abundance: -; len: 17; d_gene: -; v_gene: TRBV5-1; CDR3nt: TGCGCCAGCAGCGACCTCCCCCTAGCGTTGCTCTCCTACGAGCAGTACTTC; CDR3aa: CASSDLPLALLSYEQYF
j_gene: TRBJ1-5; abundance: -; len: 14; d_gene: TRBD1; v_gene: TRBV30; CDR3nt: TGTGCCTGGAGTGTGATAGGGGGCATTCAGCCCCAGCATTTT; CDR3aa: CAWSVIGGIQPQHF
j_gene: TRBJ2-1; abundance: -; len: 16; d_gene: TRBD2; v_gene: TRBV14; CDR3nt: TGTGCCAGCAGCCCCCTTAGCGGGAGGGCGCCGGGGGAGCAGTTCTTC; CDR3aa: CASSPLSGRAPGEQFF